One and the same sample provided the 2 T cell receptor beta chains below, sequenced in a study of shared clonotypes between healthy human individuals. The protocol was immunoSEQ multiplex PCR, while the TCRdb copy is restricted to in-frame clones and leaves out a portion. The repertoire holds approximately 400,000 clones, with 96% as singletons. Material: memory CD8+ T cells sorted from blood. Subset noted: CD45RO+ cells pooled with CCR7-negative TemRA cells. The source is a man aged 30-40 years in good health.

The chain employs TRBV6-4 and TRBJ2-7, with unresolved D. Germline CDR1 MRHNA, CDR2 SNTAGT. The CDR3 totals 10 residues. V was cut by 6 bases and J by 4 bases, with 4 bases left in between. The CDR3 spells CASRPYEQYF. The CDR3 DNA follows: TGTGCCAGCAGGCCATACGAGCAGTACTTC.

V gene TRBV6-1 combines with J gene TRBJ1-3, with D unresolved. CDR1 MNHNS and CDR2 SASEGT come from the germline V gene. V lost 7 bases and J lost 0, with 7 bases in between. The length of the CDR3 is 13 residues. CDR3 bases: TGTGCCAGCATCTGGACCTCTGGAAACACCATATATTTT. Translation: CASIWTSGNTIYF.